Below, one T cell receptor (beta chain) is given with its context. These data originate in a study of T-cell reconstitution after alpha-beta-depleted transplantation in children. The germline CDR1 and CDR2 sequences are LGHNA and YNFKEQ. Between the trimmed V and J ends, which lost 0 bases and 3 bases, there was a span of 17 bases. The CDR3 spans 18 residues. Unique molecular identifiers were incorporated into the prepared TCRbeta library. TCRdb fed the PCR reads into MiXCR, producing one record per CDR3 protein. The table records about 410,000 distinct CDR3 sequences, roughly 20% of them present only once.

The receptor's source is a human donor who donated a stem cell graft to a child with acute myeloid leukemia. The chain links TRBV4-2 to TRBJ2-2, with D tentatively TRBD2 (6 bases). The sequencing here drew on PBMCs from the stem cell graft donor, taken from the stem cell graft. Here the CDR3 reads CASSQDRFGRGYTGELFF. In nucleotides, the CDR3 is TGTGCCAGCAGCCAAGATAGGTTCGGGAGAGGGTACACCGGGGAGCTGTTTTTT.